The next 21 T cell receptor beta chains were all read from a single sample in a study of blood T cell repertoires in COVID-19. The repertoire was sequenced with immunoSEQ multiplex PCR; TCRdb's copy has only in-frame clones and lacks some. This sample carries over 200,000 clones, around 90% of them seen once, and the ten largest clones take about 4%. Sequencing was done on a sample of PBMCs or T cells enriched from blood (not recorded which). The origin of the receptors is a woman aged 25-40 years who had been exposed to COVID-19.

The CDR3 region has the DNA TGTGCCACCAGCAGTCACTATTCGGTACTGTTTTTT. This sequence encodes CATSSHYSVLFF. The chain employs TRBV15 and TRBJ2-2; D ambiguous. CDR3 length equals 12 residues. With 3 bases removed from V and 14 bases from J, the gap between germline ends came to 13 bases. CDR1 is LNHNV and CDR2 is YYDKDF in the germline V gene (reference sequence). Full variable domain (rest looked up from reference TRBV15 and TRBJ2-2): DAMVIQNPRYQVTQFGKPVTLSCSQTLNHNVMYWYQQKSSQAPKLLFHYYDKDFNNEADTPDNFQSRRPNTSFCFLDIRSPGLGDTAMYLCATSSHYSVLFFGEGSRLTVL.

This clone was recorded only once. V gene TRBV30 combines with J gene TRBJ2-1; TRBD2 agrees at 10 bases. The CDR3 has 17 amino acids. The germline V gene encodes CDR1 GTSNPN and CDR2 SVGIG (reference sequence). Germline trimming cut 5 bases from V and 9 bases from J; bases unmatched to any gene: 19. CDR3 protein: CAWGAGGPVNRRREQFF. In DNA, the CDR3 is TGTGCCTGGGGAGCGGGAGGGCCCGTGAATAGGAGGCGTGAGCAGTTCTTC.

The chain couples TRBV18 to TRBJ1-6; TRBD1 matches 7 bases. The J segment lost 9 bases and the V segment lost 4 bases, leaving 6 bases of the junction unmatched. CDR1 KGHSH and CDR2 LQKENI come from the germline V gene. CDR3 length: 14 residues. CDR3 coding DNA: TGTGCCAGCTCACTTAGACAGGGCGGTTCACCCCTCCACTTT. It translates to CASSLRQGGSPLHF.

The chain has TRBV21-1 and TRBJ2-2; the table names TRBD1, a call not compared with the DNA. TRBV21-1 has pseudogene status. This CDR3 spans 18 amino acids. CDR3 nucleotides: TGTGCCAGCAGCAAAGTGGTCAGGTTCCCTTGTGGGTCCGGGGAGCTGTTTTTT. Its protein product is CASSKVVRFPCGSGELFF.

V and J are TRBV10-3 and TRBJ2-1, with 14 bases that match TRBD2. The germline V gene encodes CDR1 ENHRY and CDR2 SYGVKD. Losses at the gene ends were 2 bases for V and 15 bases for J; bases not matched to a gene: 6. The CDR3 consists of 14 residues. In DNA form, the CDR3 reads TGTGCCATCAGTGAGGGACTAGCGGGAGGTGTACCGTTCTTC. Its translation is CAISEGLAGGVPFF.

The chain recombines TRBV15 with TRBJ2-3; 13 nucleotides match TRBD2. The V gene end was trimmed by 3 bases and the J gene end by 4 bases; junction bases not matched to a gene: 1. Looked up from germline, CDR1 is LNHNV and CDR2 is YYDKDF (reference sequence). This CDR3 region has 15 residues. CDR3 nucleotide sequence: TGTGCCACCAGCAGGACTAGCGGGAGGCCAGATACGCAGTATTTT. Translation gives CATSRTSGRPDTQYF.

The V call is TRBV7-2, the J call TRBJ2-5, with D possibly TRBD2 on 5 matching bases. The CDR3 is 15 residues long. V was pared by 1 base and J by 5 bases, with 14 bases between. Looked up from germline, CDR1 is SGHTA and CDR2 is FQGNSA. The CDR3 here is CASSLVAIRGETQYF. The CDR3 nucleotides are TGTGCCAGCAGCTTAGTAGCAATTAGAGGGGAGACCCAGTACTTC.

Here the CDR3 DNA reads TGTGCCAGCAGCTTAAAGTCGGGGGGGACAAAGAACAATGAGCAGTTCTTC. It codes for CASSLKSGGTKNNEQFF. V and J are TRBV7-6 and TRBJ2-1, with 8 bases lining up with TRBD2. The CDR3 runs 17 residues. J lost 5 bases, V lost 2 bases, and 11 bases had no gene match. Per germline, CDR1 SGHVS and CDR2 FNYEAQ. Together with reference TRBV7-6 and TRBJ2-1, the CDR3 gives the full variable domain: GAGVSQSPRYKVTKRGQDVALRCDPISGHVSLYWYRQALGQGPEFLTYFNYEAQQDKSGLPNDRFSAERPEGSISTLTIQRTEQRDSAMYRCASSLKSGGTKNNEQFFGPGTRLTVL.

This clone was picked up one time. The rearrangement joins TRBV30 to TRBJ1-5; TRBD1 is a possible D gene (6 bases). Germline lookup yields CDR1 GTSNPN and CDR2 SVGIG (reference sequence). The CDR3 has 19 amino acids. V lost 0 bases to trimming and J lost 0 bases, with 21 bases between them. CDR3 bases: TGTGCCTGGAGTGTCTCTCCGGGACACCCTGCATATAGCAATCAGCCCCAGCATTTT. Its translation: CAWSVSPGHPAYSNQPQHF.

The V gene is TRBV6-1, the J gene TRBJ2-3; unclear D gene. Germline CDR1 and CDR2: MNHNS and SASEGT. V shed 3 bases and J shed 6 bases, with 4 bases lying between them. The CDR3 loop spans 11 amino acids. Here the CDR3 DNA reads TGTGCCAGCAGTGATGAGGATACGCAGTATTTT. Protein product: CASSDEDTQYF.

About this clone itself: Its ends do not fully match the called genes, so a read error is possible. This chain connects TRBV19 to TRBJ1-2, with 7 bases that match TRBD1. This CDR3 region has 13 residues. The germline V gene has CDR1 LNHDA and CDR2 SQIVND (reference sequence). CDR3: CASRIGGANGYTF. The CDR3 DNA reads TGTGCCAGTAGGATAGGGGGCGCGAATGGCTACACCTTC.

The chain couples TRBV10-1 to TRBJ2-3; 8 bases fit TRBD2. Germline CDR1 is WNHNN and CDR2 is SYGVQD (reference sequence). The CDR3 has 14 amino acids. V trimming: 6 bases; J trimming: 5 bases; junction bases outside the gene matches: 7. The CDR3 DNA sequence: TGCGCCAGCAGCACCGGGACTAGGGAAGATACGCAGTATTTT. Translation gives CASSTGTREDTQYF.

The J gene is TRBJ2-5, the V gene TRBV4-2; TRBD2 agrees at 9 bases. The CDR3 is made up of 19 amino acids. Germline trimming cut 4 bases from V and 5 bases from J; bases unmatched to any gene: 20. Looked up from germline, CDR1 is LGHNA and CDR2 is YNFKEQ. In nucleotides, the CDR3 is TGTGCCAGCAGCCTTACCCTCCCCGGAATTAGCGGGAGCGAGGAGACCCAGTACTTC. Amino acids: CASSLTLPGISGSEETQYF.

This chain connects TRBV9 to TRBJ2-3; D remains ambiguous. From germline, CDR1 is SGDLS and CDR2 YYNGEE. This CDR3 has 13 amino acids. Trimming removed 1 base at V and 4 bases at J, with 7 bases between. In nucleotides, the CDR3 is TGTGCCAGCAGCGTAACTTCGGCAGATACGCAGTATTTT. Protein product: CASSVTSADTQYF.

The chain has TRBV4-1 and TRBJ2-5, with 7 bases aligning to TRBD1. The CDR3 spans 15 residues. V gave up 3 bases and J gave up 1 base; unmatched junction bases: 5. Germline CDR1 is MGHRA and CDR2 is YSYEKL. The CDR3 spells CASSQTRQGQETQYF. Here the CDR3 DNA reads TGCGCCAGCAGCCAGACCCGACAGGGCCAAGAGACCCAGTACTTC.

The J gene is TRBJ2-7, the V gene TRBV2, with 8 bases matching TRBD1. Germline CDR1 and CDR2: SNHLY and FYNNEI. The CDR3 loop spans 13 amino acids. V lost 6 bases and J lost 3; bases outside the gene matches: 4. DNA for the CDR3: TGTGCCAGCAGCCAGGGGGCCCTCTACGAGCAGTACTTC. Its protein product is CASSQGALYEQYF.

CDR3 nucleotides: TGTGCCAGCAGCTTAGTACTAGCGGGAGGAGGGTCGAGCAATGAGCAGTTCTTC. This translates into CASSLVLAGGGSSNEQFF. The chain recombines TRBV11-2 with TRBJ2-1; TRBD2 agrees at 12 bases. This CDR3 has 18 residues. V was pared by 1 base and J by 6 bases, with 10 bases of the junction left unmatched. The germline CDR1 and CDR2 sequences are SGHAT and FQNNGV.

V gene TRBV2 combines with J gene TRBJ1-3, with 7 bases aligning to TRBD1. The CDR3 extends over 15 amino acids. V lost 6 bases, J lost 0 bases, and 5 bases stayed unmatched. CDR1 and CDR2 (germline): SNHLY, FYNNEI. CDR3 nucleotide sequence: TGTGCCAGCAGCCGAGGGGGCACCTCTGGAAACACCATATATTTT. This gives the protein CASSRGGTSGNTIYF.

V gene TRBV5-4 combines with J gene TRBJ2-1; 9 bases fit TRBD2. Germline V gene sequence: CDR1 SGHNT, CDR2 YYREEE (reference sequence). With 5 bases clipped from V and 7 bases from J, the junction kept 7 bases outside the gene matches. The CDR3 runs to 14 residues. In nucleotides, the CDR3 is TGTGCCAGCAGGTCCGGGACTAGCAATAATGAGCAGTTCTTC. It encodes CASRSGTSNNEQFF.

This clone was seen only once. The chain carries TRBV5-4 and TRBJ1-2; 8 bases fit TRBD1. CDR3 size: 17 residues. Losses at the gene ends were 2 bases for V and 2 bases for J; bases not matched to a gene: 11. Germline lookup yields CDR1 SGHNT and CDR2 YYREEE (reference sequence). CDR3: CASSFPRQGSGNYGYTF. DNA of the CDR3: TGTGCCAGCAGCTTCCCTAGACAGGGGAGCGGAAACTATGGCTACACCTTC.

This chain joins TRBV21-1 and TRBJ1-5; the tabulated D call, TRBD1, remains unverified against the DNA. TRBV21-1 constitutes a pseudogene. The CDR3 loop spans 15 amino acids. The CDR3 region has the DNA TGTGCCAGCAAGGAAGACAGTAATAGCAATCAGCCCCAGCATTTT. Translating gives CASKEDSNSNQPQHF.